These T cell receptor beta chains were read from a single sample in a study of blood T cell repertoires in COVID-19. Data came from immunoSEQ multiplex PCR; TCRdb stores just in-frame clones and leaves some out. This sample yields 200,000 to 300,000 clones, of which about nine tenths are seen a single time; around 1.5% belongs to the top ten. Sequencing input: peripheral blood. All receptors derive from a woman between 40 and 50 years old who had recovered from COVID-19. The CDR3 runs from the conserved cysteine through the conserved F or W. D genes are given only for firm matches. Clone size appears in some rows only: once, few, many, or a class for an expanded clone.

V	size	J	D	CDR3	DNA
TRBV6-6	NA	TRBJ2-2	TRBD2	CASSRTGGWNTGELFF	TGTGCCAGCAGTCGAACCGGGGGGTGGAACACCGGGGAGCTGTTTTTT
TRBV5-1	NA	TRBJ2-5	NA	CASSLMGSQETQYF	TGCGCCAGCAGCTTGATGGGCTCCCAAGAGACCCAGTACTTC
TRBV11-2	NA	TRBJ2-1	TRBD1	CASSLDRIHNEQFF	TGTGCCAGCAGCCTGGACAGGATCCACAATGAGCAGTTCTTC
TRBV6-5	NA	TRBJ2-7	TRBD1	CASSRGQGAYEQYF	TGTGCCAGCAGCCGCGGACAGGGGGCCTACGAGCAGTACTTC
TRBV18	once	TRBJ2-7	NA	CASSPTGIEQYF	TGTGCCAGCTCACCTACAGGGATCGAGCAGTACTTC
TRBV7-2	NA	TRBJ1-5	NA	CASSPSTGGNQPQHF	TGTGCCAGCAGCCCCTCGACAGGCGGAAATCAGCCCCAGCATTTT
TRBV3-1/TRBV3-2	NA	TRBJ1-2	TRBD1	CASSQEGTVRGYTF	TGTGCCAGCAGCCAAGAGGGGACAGTTCGGGGCTACACCTTC
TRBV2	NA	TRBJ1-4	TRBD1	CASSQDREEKLFF	TGTGCCAGCAGCCAAGACAGGGAGGAAAAACTGTTTTTT
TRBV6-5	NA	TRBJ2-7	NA	CASGRRVLHEQYF	TGTGCCAGCGGGAGAAGGGTGTTGCACGAGCAGTACTTC
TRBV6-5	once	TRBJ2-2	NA	CASSSRQRGRPGELFF	TGTGCCAGCAGTTCCCGACAGCGAGGTCGCCCCGGGGAGCTGTTTTTT
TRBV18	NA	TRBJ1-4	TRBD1	CASSPSEGAVEKLFF	TGTGCCAGCTCACCCTCCGAGGGGGCTGTTGAAAAACTGTTTTTT
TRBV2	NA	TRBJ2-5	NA	CASSALPGGGGTQYF	TGTGCCAGCAGTGCCCTCCCGGGGGGCGGGGGGACCCAGTACTTC
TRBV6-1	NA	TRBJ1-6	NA	CASSERRGIYNSPLHF	TGTGCCAGCAGTGAACGGCGAGGGATCTATAATTCACCCCTCCACTTT
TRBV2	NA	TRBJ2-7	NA	CASSGVSYEQYF	TGTGCCAGCAGTGGCGTTTCCTACGAGCAGTACTTC
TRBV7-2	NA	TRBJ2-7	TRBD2	CASSPGAGGPYEQYF	TGTGCCAGCAGTCCCGGAGCGGGGGGGCCCTACGAGCAGTACTTC
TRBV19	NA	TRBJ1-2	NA	CASSIDWSGHGSPYGYTF	TGTGCCAGTAGTATAGATTGGAGCGGCCATGGATCTCCCTATGGCTACACCTTC
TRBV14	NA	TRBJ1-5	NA	CASSQESGWGNQPQHF	TGTGCCAGCAGCCAAGAGTCCGGGTGGGGCAATCAGCCCCAGCATTTT
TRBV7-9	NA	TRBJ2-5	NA	CASSRGAQETQYF	TGTGCCAGCAGCCGCGGGGCCCAAGAGACCCAGTACTTC
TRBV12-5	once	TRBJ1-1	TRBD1	CASGLSGGAEAFF	TGTGCTAGTGGCCTATCAGGGGGCGCAGAAGCTTTCTTT
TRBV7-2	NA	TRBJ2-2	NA	CASSLGLRGELFF	TGTGCCAGCAGCCTCGGGTTGAGGGGGGAGCTGTTTTTT
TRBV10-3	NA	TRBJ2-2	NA	CAIREDGSAGELFF	TGTGCCATCAGAGAGGACGGAAGCGCCGGGGAGCTGTTTTTT
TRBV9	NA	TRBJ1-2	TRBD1	CASSVARDRVYGYTF	TGTGCCAGCAGCGTAGCCCGGGACAGGGTTTATGGCTACACCTTC
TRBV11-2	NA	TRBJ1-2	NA	CASSSPRRPNRYTF	TGTGCCAGCAGCTCGCCTAGACGTCCGAATCGCTACACCTTC